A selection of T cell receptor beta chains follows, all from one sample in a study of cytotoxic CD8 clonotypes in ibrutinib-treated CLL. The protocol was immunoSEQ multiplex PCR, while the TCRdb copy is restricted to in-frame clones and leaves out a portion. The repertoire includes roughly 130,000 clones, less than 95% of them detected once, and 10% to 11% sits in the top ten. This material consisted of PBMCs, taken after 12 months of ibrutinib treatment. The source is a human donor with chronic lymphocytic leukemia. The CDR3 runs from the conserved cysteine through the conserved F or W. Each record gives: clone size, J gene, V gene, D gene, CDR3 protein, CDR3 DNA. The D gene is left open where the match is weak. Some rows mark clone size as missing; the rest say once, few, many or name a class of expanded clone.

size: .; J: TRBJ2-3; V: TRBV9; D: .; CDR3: CASSVEGGYGTDTQYF; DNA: TGTGCCAGCAGCGTAGAGGGGGGATATGGCACAGATACGCAGTATTTT
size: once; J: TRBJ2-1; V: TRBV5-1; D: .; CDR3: CASSLRGPYNEQFF; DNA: TGCGCCAGCAGCTTGCGGGGCCCGTACAATGAGCAGTTCTTC
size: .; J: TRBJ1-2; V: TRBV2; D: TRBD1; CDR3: CARGGNQTRRGYTF; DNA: TGTGCCCGAGGGGGCAACCAGACTAGACGGGGCTACACCTTC
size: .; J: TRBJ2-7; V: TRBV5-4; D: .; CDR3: CASSFGGYAYEQYF; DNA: TGTGCCAGCAGCTTTGGCGGGTACGCCTACGAGCAGTACTTC
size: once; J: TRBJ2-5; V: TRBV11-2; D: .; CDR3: CASSLDPLTETQYF; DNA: TGTGCCAGCAGCTTAGATCCACTAACAGAGACCCAGTACTTC
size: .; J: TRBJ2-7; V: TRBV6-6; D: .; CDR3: CASSPRVGSYEQYF; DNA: TGTGCCAGCAGTCCCAGAGTGGGCTCCTACGAGCAGTACTTC
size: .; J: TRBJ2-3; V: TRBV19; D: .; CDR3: CASSIGLDSTDTQYF; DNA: TGTGCCAGTAGTATAGGTCTAGATAGCACAGATACGCAGTATTTT
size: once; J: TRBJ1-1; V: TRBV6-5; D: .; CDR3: CASSYWGSAFF; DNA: TGTGCCAGCAGTTACTGGGGTTCGGCTTTCTTT
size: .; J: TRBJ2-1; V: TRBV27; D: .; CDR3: CASSPHAADWDEQFF; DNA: TGTGCCAGCAGTCCCCACGCGGCGGACTGGGATGAGCAGTTCTTC
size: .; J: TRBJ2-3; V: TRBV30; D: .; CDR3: CAWSVGSGTDTQYF; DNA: TGTGCCTGGAGTGTGGGTAGCGGCACAGATACGCAGTATTTT
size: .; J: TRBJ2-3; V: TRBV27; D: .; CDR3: CASSLSPGPTDTQYF; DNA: TGTGCCAGCAGTTTATCGCCAGGGCCCACAGATACGCAGTATTTT
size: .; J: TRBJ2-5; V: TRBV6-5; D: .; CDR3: CASSYLLQGSQYF; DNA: TGTGCCAGCAGTTACCTTTTACAGGGCTCCCAGTACTTC
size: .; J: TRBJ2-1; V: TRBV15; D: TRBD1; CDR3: CATSEFSGTGWNEQFF; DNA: TGTGCCACCAGTGAATTCAGTGGGACAGGGTGGAATGAGCAGTTCTTC
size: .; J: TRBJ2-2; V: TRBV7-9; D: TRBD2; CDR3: CASIKSLAGVAGELFF; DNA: TGTGCCAGCATCAAATCTTTGGCGGGAGTCGCCGGGGAGCTGTTTTTT
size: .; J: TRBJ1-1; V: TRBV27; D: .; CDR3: CASSLGSSALGEAFF; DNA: TGTGCCAGCAGTTTAGGCAGTTCGGCTTTGGGTGAAGCTTTCTTT
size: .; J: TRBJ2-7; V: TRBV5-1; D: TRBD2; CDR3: CASSLVPGLAGGEQYF; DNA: TGCGCCAGCAGCTTGGTGCCGGGACTAGCGGGTGGCGAGCAGTACTTC
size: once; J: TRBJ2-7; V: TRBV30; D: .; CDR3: CAWSVLRGGEQYF; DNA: TGTGCCTGGAGTGTACTAAGAGGGGGGGAGCAGTACTTC
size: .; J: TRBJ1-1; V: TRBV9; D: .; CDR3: CASSVGGITEAFF; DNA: TGTGCCAGCAGCGTGGGTGGGATCACTGAAGCTTTCTTT
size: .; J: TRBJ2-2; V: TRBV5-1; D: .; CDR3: CASRLKGGGGGELFF; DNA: TGCGCCAGCCGCCTTAAGGGCGGGGGCGGCGGGGAGCTGTTTTTT
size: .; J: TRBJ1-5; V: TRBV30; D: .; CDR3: CAWSEMFSNQPQHF; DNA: TGTGCCTGGAGTGAAATGTTTAGCAATCAGCCCCAGCATTTT
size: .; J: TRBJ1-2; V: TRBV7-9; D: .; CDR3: CASSSYPLTSSNYGYTF; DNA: TGTGCCAGCAGCTCGTACCCCTTGACATCTTCTAACTATGGCTACACCTTC
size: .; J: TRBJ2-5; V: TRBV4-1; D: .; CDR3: CASSLGHLQETQYF; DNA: TGCGCCAGCAGCCTCGGACACTTACAAGAGACCCAGTACTTC
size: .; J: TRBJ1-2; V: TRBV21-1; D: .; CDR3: CASSNGGLNYGYTF; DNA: TGTGCCAGCAGCAATGGTGGTCTCAACTATGGCTACACCTTC
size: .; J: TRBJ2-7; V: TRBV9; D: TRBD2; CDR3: CASSEGASGSLTYYEQYF; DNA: TGTGCCAGCAGCGAGGGTGCTAGCGGGAGCCTGACTTACTACGAGCAGTACTTC
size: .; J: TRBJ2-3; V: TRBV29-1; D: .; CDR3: CSAGGGSGADTQYF; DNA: TGCAGCGCCGGGGGTGGGAGCGGTGCAGATACGCAGTATTTT
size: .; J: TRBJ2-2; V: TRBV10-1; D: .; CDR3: CASSNNEKTGELFF; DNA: TGCGCCAGCAGTAATAACGAGAAGACCGGGGAGCTGTTTTTT
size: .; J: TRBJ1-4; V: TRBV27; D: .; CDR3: CASSQTAANEKLFF; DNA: TGTGCCAGCAGTCAGACAGCAGCTAATGAAAAACTGTTTTTT
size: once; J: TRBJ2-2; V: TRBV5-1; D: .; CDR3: CASRTPGLNTGELFF; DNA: TGCGCCAGCAGAACGCCGGGACTCAACACCGGGGAGCTGTTTTTT
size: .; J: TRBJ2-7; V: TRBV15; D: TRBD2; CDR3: CATSRTKSTSSLREQYF; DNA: TGTGCCACCAGCAGAACTAAATCGACTAGCTCCCTGAGAGAGCAGTACTTC
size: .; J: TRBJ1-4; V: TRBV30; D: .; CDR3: CAWRETTRGEKLFF; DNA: TGTGCCTGGAGGGAGACCACGCGCGGTGAAAAACTGTTTTTT
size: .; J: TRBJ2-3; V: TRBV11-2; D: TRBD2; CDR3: CASSFSGGSTDTQYF; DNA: TGTGCCAGCAGCTTTAGCGGGGGTAGCACAGATACGCAGTATTTT
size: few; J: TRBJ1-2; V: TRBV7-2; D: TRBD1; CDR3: CASSLGGTERFYGYTF; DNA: TGTGCCAGCAGCTTAGGCGGGACAGAGCGATTTTATGGCTACACCTTC
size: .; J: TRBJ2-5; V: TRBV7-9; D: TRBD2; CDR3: CASSWGGSEGGETQYF; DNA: TGTGCCAGCAGCTGGGGGGGTAGCGAGGGAGGAGAGACCCAGTACTTC
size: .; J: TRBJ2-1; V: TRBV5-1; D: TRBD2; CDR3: CASSLGQRESNEQFF; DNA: TGCGCCAGCAGCTTGGGCCAGCGGGAGTCGAATGAGCAGTTCTTC
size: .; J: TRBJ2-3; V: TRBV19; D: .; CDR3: CASSISSGGADTQYF; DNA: TGTGCCAGTAGTATTTCCTCCGGAGGGGCAGATACGCAGTATTTT
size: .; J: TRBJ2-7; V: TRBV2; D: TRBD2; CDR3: CASSRSGRAVDEQYF; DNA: TGTGCCAGCAGCCGAAGCGGGAGGGCCGTCGACGAGCAGTACTTC
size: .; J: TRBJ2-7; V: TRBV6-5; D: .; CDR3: CASSYRALSSYEQYF; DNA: TGTGCCAGCAGTTACAGGGCCTTAAGCTCCTACGAGCAGTACTTC
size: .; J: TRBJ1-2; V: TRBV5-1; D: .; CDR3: CASSEGYLDYGYTF; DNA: TGCGCCAGCAGTGAGGGGTATCTGGACTATGGCTACACCTTC
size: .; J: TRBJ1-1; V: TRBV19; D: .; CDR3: CASSTGQNTEAFF; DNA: TGTGCCAGTAGTACAGGACAGAACACTGAAGCTTTCTTT
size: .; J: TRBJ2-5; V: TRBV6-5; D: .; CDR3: CASSSYRNQETQYF; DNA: TGTGCCAGCAGTTCCTACAGGAACCAAGAGACCCAGTACTTC
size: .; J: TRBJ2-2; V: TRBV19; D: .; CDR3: CASTRYVPAGSTGELFF; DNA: TGTGCCAGTACCCGCTATGTTCCAGCTGGGTCCACCGGGGAGCTGTTTTTT
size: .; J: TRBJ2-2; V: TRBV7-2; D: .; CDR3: CASSLVSNTGELFF; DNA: TGTGCCAGCAGCTTAGTCTCGAACACCGGGGAGCTGTTTTTT
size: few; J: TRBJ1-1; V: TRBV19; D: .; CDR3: CASSPNAGDGTEAFF; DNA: TGTGCCAGTAGTCCTAACGCAGGCGATGGCACTGAAGCTTTCTTT
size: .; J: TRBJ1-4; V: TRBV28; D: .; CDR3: CASSLLQIGRAGNEKLFF; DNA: TGTGCCAGCAGTTTACTTCAGATTGGGAGGGCAGGCAATGAAAAACTGTTTTTT